These T cell receptor beta chains were read from a single sample in a study of blood T cells in healthy people across ages. Each CDR3 protein is one row after TCRdb ran MiXCR on the 5' RACE reads. The sample records about 1.4 million distinct CDR3 sequences, approximately 60% being singletons. Material for sequencing was blood. These receptors were obtained from a man aged 18 to 30 in good health. Both conserved end residues are part of each CDR3. Fields, in order: clone size, V gene, D gene, J gene, CDR3 protein, CDR3 DNA. A D gene is named only where the DNA matches it firmly. The size field is filled for only some rows; it gives once, few, many or a size class.

size: .; V: TRBV3-1; D: .; J: TRBJ1-2; CDR3: CASSIRGRGYTF; DNA: TGTGCCAGCAGCATCCGAGGTCGGGGCTACACCTTC
size: .; V: TRBV11-2; D: .; J: TRBJ2-5; CDR3: CASSLDGDSQETQYF; DNA: TGTGCCAGCAGCTTAGATGGAGACAGTCAAGAGACCCAGTACTTC
size: .; V: TRBV12-3/TRBV12-4; D: TRBD2; J: TRBJ2-3; CDR3: CASRTSGTTDTQYF; DNA: TGTGCCAGCAGGACTAGCGGAACCACAGATACGCAGTATTTT
size: .; V: TRBV2; D: .; J: TRBJ2-7; CDR3: CASSVGGRQYEQYF; DNA: TGTGCCAGCAGTGTTGGGGGTAGGCAGTACGAGCAGTACTTC
size: few; V: TRBV4-1; D: .; J: TRBJ1-2; CDR3: CASSQTMGFGYTF; DNA: TGCGCCAGCAGCCAAACGATGGGGTTCGGCTACACCTTC
size: .; V: TRBV6-5; D: .; J: TRBJ2-1; CDR3: CASRTGPGSYNEQFF; DNA: TGTGCCAGCAGAACAGGTCCAGGCTCCTACAATGAGCAGTTCTTC
size: few; V: TRBV5-1; D: .; J: TRBJ1-5; CDR3: CASSVGTLGQPQHF; DNA: TGCGCCAGCAGCGTCGGGACCCTAGGCCAGCCCCAGCATTTT
size: .; V: TRBV28; D: .; J: TRBJ1-6; CDR3: CASSRGRSDNSPLHF; DNA: TGTGCCAGCAGTAGGGGTCGGTCGGATAATTCACCCCTCCACTTT
size: .; V: TRBV7-9; D: TRBD2; J: TRBJ2-3; CDR3: CASSRFDGTSDTDTQYF; DNA: TGTGCCAGCAGCCGATTCGACGGGACTAGCGACACAGATACGCAGTATTTT
size: once; V: TRBV20-1; D: TRBD1; J: TRBJ1-4; CDR3: CSARDRVAEKLFF; DNA: TGCAGTGCTAGGGACAGGGTTGCTGAAAAACTGTTTTTT